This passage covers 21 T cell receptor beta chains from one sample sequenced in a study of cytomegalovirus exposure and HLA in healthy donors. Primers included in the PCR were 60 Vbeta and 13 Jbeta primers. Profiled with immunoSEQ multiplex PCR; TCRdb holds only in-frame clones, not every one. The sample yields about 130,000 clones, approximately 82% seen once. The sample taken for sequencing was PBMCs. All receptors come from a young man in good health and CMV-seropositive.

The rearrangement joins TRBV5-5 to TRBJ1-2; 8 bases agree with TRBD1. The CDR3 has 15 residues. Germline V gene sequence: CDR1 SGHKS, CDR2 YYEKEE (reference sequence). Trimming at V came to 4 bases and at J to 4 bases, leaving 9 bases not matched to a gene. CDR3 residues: CASSLGTGDLYGYTF. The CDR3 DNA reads TGTGCCAGCAGCCTGGGGACAGGAGACCTCTATGGCTACACCTTC. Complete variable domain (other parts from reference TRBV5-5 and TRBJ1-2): DAGVTQSPTHLIKTRGQQVTLRCSPISGHKSVSWYQQVLGQGPQFIFQYYEKEERGRGNFPDRFSARQFPNYSSELNVNALLLGDSALYLCASSLGTGDLYGYTFGSGTRLTVV.

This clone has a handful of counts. The DNA of the CDR3 is TGTGCCAGCAGCTCAGGACTTAATACAGATACGCAGTATTTT. Translation gives CASSSGLNTDTQYF. This rearrangement joins TRBV5-6 to TRBJ2-3; perhaps TRBD2 as D (5 bases). The length of the CDR3 is 14 residues. Trimming took 3 bases from V and 3 from J, leaving 11 bases between them. Germline assignment: CDR1 SGHDT and CDR2 YYEEEE.

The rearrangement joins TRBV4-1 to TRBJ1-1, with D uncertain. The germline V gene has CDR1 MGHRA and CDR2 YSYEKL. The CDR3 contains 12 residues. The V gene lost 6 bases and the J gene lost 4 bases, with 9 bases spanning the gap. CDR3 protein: CASSSMATEAFF. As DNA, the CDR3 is TGCGCCAGCAGTAGCATGGCCACTGAAGCTTTCTTT.

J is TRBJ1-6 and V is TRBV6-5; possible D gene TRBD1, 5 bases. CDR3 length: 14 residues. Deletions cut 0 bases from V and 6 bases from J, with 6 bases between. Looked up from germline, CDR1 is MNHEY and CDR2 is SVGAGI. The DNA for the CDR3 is TGTGCCAGCAGTTACTCCGACAGTAATTCACCCCTCCACTTT. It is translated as CASSYSDSNSPLHF.

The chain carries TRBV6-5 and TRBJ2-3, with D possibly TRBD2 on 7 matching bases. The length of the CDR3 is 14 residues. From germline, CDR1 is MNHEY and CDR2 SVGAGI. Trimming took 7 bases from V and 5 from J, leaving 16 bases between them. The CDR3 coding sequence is TGTGCCAGCACCCACGGCGGGGGCATAGATACGCAGTATTTT. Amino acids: CASTHGGGIDTQYF.

CDR3 residues: CAIRATFMNTEAFF. CDR3 nucleotides: TGTGCCATCCGAGCCACCTTTATGAACACTGAAGCTTTCTTT. V is TRBV5-4 and J is TRBJ1-1; D gene ambiguous. In germline, CDR1 is SGHNT, CDR2 YYREEE (reference sequence). This CDR3 region has 14 residues. V lost 9 bases, J lost 0 bases, and 15 bases lay in between.

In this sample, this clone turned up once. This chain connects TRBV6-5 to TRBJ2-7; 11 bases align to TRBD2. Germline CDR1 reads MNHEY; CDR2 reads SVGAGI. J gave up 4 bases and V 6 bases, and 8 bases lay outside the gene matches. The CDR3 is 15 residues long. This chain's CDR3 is CASSLAGGQTYEQYF. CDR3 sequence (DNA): TGTGCCAGCAGCCTAGCGGGGGGCCAAACATACGAGCAGTACTTC.

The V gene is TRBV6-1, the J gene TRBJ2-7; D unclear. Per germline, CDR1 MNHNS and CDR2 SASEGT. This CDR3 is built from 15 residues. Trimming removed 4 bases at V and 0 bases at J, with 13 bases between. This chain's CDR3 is CASSVVITSSYEQYF. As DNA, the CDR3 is TGTGCCAGCAGTGTGGTGATAACCAGCTCCTACGAGCAGTACTTC.

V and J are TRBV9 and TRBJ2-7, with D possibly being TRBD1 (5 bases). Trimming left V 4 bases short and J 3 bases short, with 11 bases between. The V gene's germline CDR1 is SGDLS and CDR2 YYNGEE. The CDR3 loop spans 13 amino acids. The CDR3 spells CASSPNQGYEQYF. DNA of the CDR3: TGTGCCAGCAGCCCTAACCAGGGCTACGAGCAGTACTTC. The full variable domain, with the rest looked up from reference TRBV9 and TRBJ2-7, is DSGVTQTPKHLITATGQRVTLRCSPRSGDLSVYWYQQSLDQGLQFLIQYYNGEERAKGNILERFSAQQFPDLHSELNLSSLELGDSALYFCASSPNQGYEQYFGPGTRLTVT.

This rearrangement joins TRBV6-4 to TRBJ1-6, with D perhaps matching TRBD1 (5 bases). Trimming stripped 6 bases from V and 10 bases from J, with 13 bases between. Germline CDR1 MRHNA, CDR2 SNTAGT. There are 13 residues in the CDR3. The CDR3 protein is CASSRGRGSPLHF. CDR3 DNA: TGTGCCAGCAGCAGAGGCCGGGGGTCACCCCTCCACTTT.

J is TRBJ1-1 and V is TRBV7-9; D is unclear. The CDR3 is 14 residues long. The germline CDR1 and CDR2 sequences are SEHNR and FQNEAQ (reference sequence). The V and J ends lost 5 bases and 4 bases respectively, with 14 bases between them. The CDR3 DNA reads TGTGCCAGCAGCCTCGCTCCACACCGCACTGAAGCTTTCTTT. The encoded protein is CASSLAPHRTEAFF.

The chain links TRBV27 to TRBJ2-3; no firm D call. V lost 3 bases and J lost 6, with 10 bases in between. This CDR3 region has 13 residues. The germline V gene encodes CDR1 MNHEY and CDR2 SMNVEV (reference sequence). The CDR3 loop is CASSFIPPDTQYF. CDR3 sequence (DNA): TGTGCCAGCAGTTTTATCCCCCCGGATACGCAGTATTTT.

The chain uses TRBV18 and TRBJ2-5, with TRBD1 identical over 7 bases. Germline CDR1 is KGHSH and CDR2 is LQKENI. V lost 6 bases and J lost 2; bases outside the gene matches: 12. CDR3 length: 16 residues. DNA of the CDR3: TGTGCCAGCTCCCCAACCCGAGGGACAGCTCAAGAGACCCAGTACTTC. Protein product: CASSPTRGTAQETQYF.

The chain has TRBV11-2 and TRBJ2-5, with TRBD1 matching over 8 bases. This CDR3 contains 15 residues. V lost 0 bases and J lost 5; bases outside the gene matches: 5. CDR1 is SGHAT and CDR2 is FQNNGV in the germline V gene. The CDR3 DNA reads TGTGCCAGCAGCTTAGAGAGGGGACAGGAGGAGACCCAGTACTTC. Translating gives CASSLERGQEETQYF.

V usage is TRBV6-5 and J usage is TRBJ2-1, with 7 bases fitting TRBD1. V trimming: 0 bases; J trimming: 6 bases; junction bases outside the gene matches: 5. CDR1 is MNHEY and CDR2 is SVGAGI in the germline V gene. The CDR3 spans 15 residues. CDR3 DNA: TGTGCCAGCAGTTACTCTAGGACAGGCTCCAATGAGCAGTTCTTC. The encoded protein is CASSYSRTGSNEQFF.

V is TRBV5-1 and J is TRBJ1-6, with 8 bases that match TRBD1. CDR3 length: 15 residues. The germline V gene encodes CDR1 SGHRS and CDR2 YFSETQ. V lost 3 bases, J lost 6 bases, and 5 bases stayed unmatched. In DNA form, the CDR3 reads TGCGCCAGCAGCTCTTCCAGGGGGCTTAATTCACCCCTCCACTTT. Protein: CASSSSRGLNSPLHF.

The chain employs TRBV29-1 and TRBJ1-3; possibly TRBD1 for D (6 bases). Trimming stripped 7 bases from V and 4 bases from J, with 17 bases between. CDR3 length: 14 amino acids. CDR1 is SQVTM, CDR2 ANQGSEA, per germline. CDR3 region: CSAGGGFGGNTIYF. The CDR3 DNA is TGCAGCGCTGGGGGCGGATTCGGGGGAAACACCATATATTTT.

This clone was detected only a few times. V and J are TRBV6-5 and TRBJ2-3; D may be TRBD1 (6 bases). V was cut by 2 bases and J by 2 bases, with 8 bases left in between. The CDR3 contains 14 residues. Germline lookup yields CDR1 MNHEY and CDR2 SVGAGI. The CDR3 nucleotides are TGTGCCAGCAGTTACGGGACATTCACAGATACGCAGTATTTT. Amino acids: CASSYGTFTDTQYF.

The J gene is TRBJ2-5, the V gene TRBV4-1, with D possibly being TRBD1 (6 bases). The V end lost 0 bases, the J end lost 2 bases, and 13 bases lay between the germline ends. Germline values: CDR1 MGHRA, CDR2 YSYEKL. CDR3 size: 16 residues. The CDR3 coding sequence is TGCGCCAGCAGCCAAGATGGCACGGGGACACAAGAGACCCAGTACTTC. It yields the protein CASSQDGTGTQETQYF.

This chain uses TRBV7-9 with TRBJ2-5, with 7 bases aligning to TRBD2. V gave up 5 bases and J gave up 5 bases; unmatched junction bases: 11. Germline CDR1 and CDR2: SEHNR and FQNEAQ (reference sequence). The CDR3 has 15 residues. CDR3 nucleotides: TGTGCCAGCAGCACCGGGACTACCCGGTGGGAGACCCAGTACTTC. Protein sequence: CASSTGTTRWETQYF.

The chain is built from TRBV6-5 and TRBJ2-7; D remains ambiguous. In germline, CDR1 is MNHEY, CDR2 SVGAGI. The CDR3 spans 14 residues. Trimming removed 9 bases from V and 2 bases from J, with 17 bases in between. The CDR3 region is CASSKTPTPYEQYF. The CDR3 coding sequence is TGTGCCAGTTCGAAGACACCAACCCCCTACGAGCAGTACTTC.